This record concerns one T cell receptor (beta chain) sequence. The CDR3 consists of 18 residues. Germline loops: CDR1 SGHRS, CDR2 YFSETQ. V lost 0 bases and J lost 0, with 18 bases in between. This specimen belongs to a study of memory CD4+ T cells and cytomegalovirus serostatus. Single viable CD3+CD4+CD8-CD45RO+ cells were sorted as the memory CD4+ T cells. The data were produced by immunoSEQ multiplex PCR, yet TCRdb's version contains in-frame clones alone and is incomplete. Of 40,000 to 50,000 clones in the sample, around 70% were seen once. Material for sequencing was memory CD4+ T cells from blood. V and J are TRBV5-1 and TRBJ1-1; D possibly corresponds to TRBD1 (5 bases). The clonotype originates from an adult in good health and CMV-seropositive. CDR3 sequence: CASSLAPQAEGMNTEAFF. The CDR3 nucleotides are TGCGCCAGCAGCTTGGCTCCGCAGGCAGAGGGGATGAACACTGAAGCTTTCTTT. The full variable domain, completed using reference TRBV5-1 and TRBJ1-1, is KAGVTQTPRYLIKTRGQQVTLSCSPISGHRSVSWYQQTPGQGLQFLFEYFSETQRNKGNFPGRFSGRQFSNSRSEMNVSTLELGDSALYLCASSLAPQAEGMNTEAFFGQGTRLTVV.